These 18 T cell receptor beta chains originate from one sample sequenced in a study of T cells in Graves' hyperthyroidism and ophthalmopathy. RNA transcripts served as the template for amplifying TCR beta CDR3 regions. The HTBI primer set served for first-round RT-PCR of the TCR CDR3. Using its own MiXCR run on the multiplex PCR reads, TCRdb lists one record per CDR3 protein. This repertoire shows a few hundred thousand distinct CDR3 sequences, approximately 15% found once; its top ten account for about 7%. The specimen sequenced was blood. These receptor sequences come from a young woman with Graves' hyperthyroidism.

This clonotype was seen at least ten times. The chain links TRBV12-5 to TRBJ2-5, with TRBD2 matching over 10 bases. Germline V CDR1 and CDR2: LGHNT, FRNRAP. Losses at the gene ends were 2 bases for V and 6 bases for J; bases not matched to a gene: 6. The CDR3 has 15 amino acids. CDR3 amino acids: CASGLWLAGDQTQYF. The CDR3, as DNA: TGTGCTAGTGGTTTGTGGCTAGCGGGAGACCAGACCCAGTACTTC.

The table lists this clonotype with many counts. The rearrangement joins TRBV7-8 to TRBJ2-1; D is perhaps TRBD2 (6 bases). The CDR3 is 14 residues long. Germline-derived CDR1 and CDR2 are SGHVS and FQNEAQ. V dropped 4 bases and J dropped 7 bases, with 14 bases sitting between them. The chain's CDR3 is CASSSISRENEQFF. The CDR3 coding sequence is TGTGCCAGCAGCTCAATAAGTCGGGAGAATGAGCAGTTCTTC.

The sample holds many counts of this clonotype. The V call is TRBV29-1, the J call TRBJ2-5, with 15 bases fitting TRBD2. This CDR3 is built from 15 residues. The V gene's germline CDR1 is SQVTM and CDR2 ANQGSEA. The trim removed 6 bases at V and 1 base at J, leaving 3 bases unmatched. The CDR3 region has the DNA TGCAGCGTGGGACTAGCGGGAGGAGGCCAAGAGACCCAGTACTTC. Protein: CSVGLAGGGQETQYF.

This clonotype was counted many times. The chain is built from TRBV29-1 and TRBJ2-7, with TRBD1 matching over 11 bases. Germline trimming cut 1 base from V and 2 bases from J; bases unmatched to any gene: 1. Germline CDR1 and CDR2: SQVTM and ANQGSEA. The CDR3 consists of 14 residues. CDR3 loop: CSVEGGQGAYEQYF. Here the CDR3 DNA reads TGCAGCGTTGAAGGGGGACAGGGGGCCTACGAGCAGTACTTC.

This clonotype was recorded a few times. The rearrangement uses TRBV20-1 and TRBJ2-3, with D uncertain. CDR3 length equals 14 residues. Trimming stripped 3 bases from V and 0 bases from J, with 10 bases between. Germline assignment: CDR1 DFQATT and CDR2 SNEGSKA (reference sequence). CDR3 nucleotide sequence: TGCAGTGCTAGGATACCTTATAGCACAGATACGCAGTATTTT. This codes for CSARIPYSTDTQYF.

The chain employs TRBV7-6 and TRBJ2-1, with a possible D match to TRBD1 (5 bases). Trimming stripped 5 bases from V and 0 bases from J, with 17 bases between. The germline CDR1 and CDR2 sequences are SGHVS and FNYEAQ. CDR3 length: 17 residues. The CDR3 here is CASSLYDREGSYNEQFF. CDR3 nucleotides: TGTGCCAGCAGCCTCTATGACAGAGAAGGCTCCTACAATGAGCAGTTCTTC.

The chain links TRBV10-2 to TRBJ1-5, with 9 bases lining up with TRBD1. This CDR3 has 14 amino acids. Germline-derived CDR1 and CDR2 are WSHSY and SAAADI. The V segment lost 4 bases and the J segment 5 bases; nucleotides outside the gene matches: 3. CDR3 sequence: CASSGTGVDQPQHF. CDR3 in DNA: TGCGCCAGCAGTGGGACAGGGGTGGATCAGCCCCAGCATTTT.

Many counts were recorded for this clonotype. As DNA, the CDR3 is TGTGCCAGCAGCTTAAAAGGACTAGCGGGAGCCTGGTACAATGAGCAGTTCTTC. Residues: CASSLKGLAGAWYNEQFF. This rearrangement joins TRBV11-2 to TRBJ2-1; 13 bases align to TRBD2. Germline V gene sequence: CDR1 SGHAT, CDR2 FQNNGV. V was clipped by 2 bases and J by 4 bases; unmatched bases: 8. There are 18 residues in the CDR3.

A word on this clonotype: This may be a read error: a much more frequent sequence differs by one nucleotide. The chain recombines TRBV2 with TRBJ2-7; D possibly corresponds to TRBD1 (6 bases). The CDR3 contains 15 residues. Germline CDR1 is SNHLY and CDR2 is FYNNEI. CDR3 loop: CTSRPGAGVHYEQYF. In DNA form, the CDR3 reads TGTACCAGCAGGCCCGGGGCAGGGGTCCACTACGAGCAGTACTTC.

The chain is built from TRBV9 and TRBJ2-3, with D possibly matching TRBD1 (6 bases). This CDR3 is built from 15 residues. CDR1 and CDR2 from the germline V gene are SGDLS and YYNGEE. V lost 4 bases and J lost 2, with 14 bases in between. DNA for the CDR3: TGTGCCAGCAGCTCAGGGGAGCGCAACACAGATACGCAGTATTTT. Protein product: CASSSGERNTDTQYF.

The table lists this clonotype with many counts. The chain couples TRBV11-1 to TRBJ2-1; weak D call: TRBD2 (6 bases). The CDR3 sequence is 15 residues long. Trimming pared 5 bases from V and 1 base from J, leaving 12 bases between. Germline CDR1 reads SGHAT; CDR2 reads FQDESV (reference sequence). The CDR3: CASSPSGRSYNEQFF. CDR3 sequence (DNA): TGTGCCAGCAGCCCAAGCGGGCGGTCCTACAATGAGCAGTTCTTC.

This clonotype was picked up many times. The chain links TRBV20-1 to TRBJ2-7; D might be TRBD1 (6 bases). The CDR3 is 13 residues long. CDR1 is DFQATT, CDR2 SNEGSKA, per germline (reference sequence). V was trimmed by 5 bases and J by 5 bases, leaving 16 bases between them. The CDR3 bases are TGCAGTGCTGGTGGGCAGGGGTTAGACGAGCAGTACTTC. Its protein is CSAGGQGLDEQYF.

This clonotype has at least ten counts. The V call is TRBV5-8, the J call TRBJ2-1; no reliable D call. Germline V CDR1 and CDR2: SGHTS, YDEGEE. Trimming pared 9 bases from V and 0 bases from J, leaving 13 bases between. This CDR3 comprises 14 residues. CDR3 protein: CAITSRSSYNEQFF. CDR3 in DNA: TGTGCCATCACATCCAGGAGCTCCTACAATGAGCAGTTCTTC.

The sample holds many counts of this clonotype. The J gene is TRBJ1-4, the V gene TRBV2, with TRBD1 as a possible D gene (6 bases). Germline V lookup: CDR1 SNHLY, CDR2 FYNNEI. The CDR3 loop spans 15 amino acids. Trimming took off 6 bases at V and 4 bases at J, with 15 bases between the two ends. CDR3 bases: TGTGCCAGCAGCCGCTGGACAGAGAATAATGAAAAACTGTTTTTT. Translation gives CASSRWTENNEKLFF.

This clonotype was recorded at least ten times. This sequence joins TRBV7-2 and TRBJ1-4, with D hard to call. This CDR3 is 13 amino acids long. Between the trimmed V and J ends, which lost 1 base and 6 bases, there was a span of 6 bases. Germline values: CDR1 SGHTA, CDR2 FQGNSA. The CDR3 loop is CASSLDADEKLFF. The CDR3 nucleotides are TGTGCCAGCAGCTTAGATGCTGATGAAAAACTGTTTTTT. The variable domain in full, with the rest retrieved from reference TRBV7-2 and TRBJ1-4, is GAGVSQSPSNKVTEKGKDVELRCDPISGHTALYWYRQSLGQGLEFLIYFQGNSAPDKSGLPSDRFSAERTGGSVSTLTIQRTQQEDSAVYLCASSLDADEKLFFGSGTQLSVL.

This clonotype was found many times. This chain uses TRBV6-1 with TRBJ1-2; 8 bases fit TRBD1. The CDR3 loop spans 13 amino acids. After removal of 5 bases from V and 4 bases from J, the junction contained 3 bases not matched to a gene. Germline V CDR1 and CDR2: MNHNS, SASEGT. The CDR3: CASSTGTGYGYTF. The CDR3 coding sequence is TGTGCCAGCAGTACCGGGACAGGCTATGGCTACACCTTC.

This clonotype appeared many times. Here the CDR3 DNA reads TGTGCCAGCAGTCCGGAGTCGGGAGGGGCAGATACGCAGTATTTT. Translated: CASSPESGGADTQYF. The V and J genes are TRBV7-2 and TRBJ2-3; 8 bases are a match to TRBD2. Trimming at V came to 6 bases and at J to 4 bases, leaving 9 bases not matched to a gene. CDR3 length equals 15 residues. Germline V gives CDR1 SGHTA, CDR2 FQGNSA.

This clonotype came up a few times. The chain links TRBV24-1 to TRBJ2-3; D is unresolved. V lost 4 bases and J 0 bases, leaving 7 bases between the germline ends. Germline assignment: CDR1 KGHDR and CDR2 SFDVKD. CDR3 size: 14 residues. The CDR3 bases are TGTGCCACCAGTGAACATGGGAGCACAGATACGCAGTATTTT. Translated: CATSEHGSTDTQYF.